This TCR beta chain was sequenced in a study of Graves' ophthalmopathy and Graves' hyperthyroidism. Study-wide background: Prior to any treatment, peripheral blood was collected at the time of initial diagnosis. Study-wide results and limits: In separating ophthalmopathy from stable hyperthyroidism, a 13-signature model achieved less than 90% sensitivity and around 80% specificity. Predictions made by the model for ophthalmopathy progression reached under 71% sensitivity and roughly 79% specificity.

Amplification from RNA transcripts yielded the TCR beta CDR3 regions. Second-round multiplex PCR came after first-round RT-PCR with HTBI primers. MiXCR, applied by TCRdb to the multiplex PCR reads, yields one record per CDR3 protein. The repertoire holds about 390,000 distinct CDR3 sequences, approximately 15% seen once, with roughly 7% in the top ten. CDR1 SGHTA and CDR2 FQGNSA come from the germline V gene. V dropped 4 bases and J dropped 8 bases, with 20 bases sitting between them. The CDR3 totals 15 residues. This clonotype was detected ten times or more. What it binds is not known. Exclusion applied to patients with other autoimmune diseases, uncontrolled infections, pregnancy or lactation.

The sequencing input was peripheral blood. The gene calls are TRBV7-2 and TRBJ1-2, with a possible D match to TRBD1 (6 bases). The receptor comes from a woman aged 18-29 years with stable Graves' hyperthyroidism. CDR3 amino acids: CASSSTGGANRGYTF. CDR3 bases: TGTGCCAGCAGCTCGACTGGGGGCGCGAATCGGGGCTACACCTTC.